What follows describes a single TCR beta chain. V was shortened by 3 bases and J by 5 bases, with 10 bases between the two germline ends. The germline V gene has CDR1 SGHAT and CDR2 FQNNGV. CDR3 size: 13 residues. This sample is part of a study of blood T cell repertoires in COVID-19. At the level of the study: Specimens from acute and convalescent COVID-19 originated in the United States, Italy and Spain. T cells, B-cell-depleted T cells, or PBMCs provided the cDNA or gDNA that served as material.

Study processing details: The authors estimated nucleated cell counts from reference gene primer amplification. Assay: immunoSEQ multiplex PCR; the TCRdb copy retains only in-frame clones and omits some. The V and J calls and clone size are taken from that table; D and trimming were inferred from the DNA. Altogether under 300,000 clones are present, roughly 77% being singletons, with the ten largest covering 3.3%. This chain connects TRBV11-2 to TRBJ1-1; maybe TRBD1 (6 bases). Source material: peripheral blood. The TCR comes from a woman aged 80 or older with acute or convalescent COVID-19. The chain's CDR3 is CASSFQRGTEAFF. CDR3 nucleotide sequence: TGTGCCAGCAGCTTCCAAAGGGGGACTGAAGCTTTCTTT. The full variable domain, rest sourced from reference TRBV11-2 and TRBJ1-1, is EAGVAQSPRYKIIEKRQSVAFWCNPISGHATLYWYQQILGQGPKLLIQFQNNGVVDDSQLPKDRFSAERLKGVDSTLKIQPAKLEDSAVYLCASSFQRGTEAFFGQGTRLTVV.